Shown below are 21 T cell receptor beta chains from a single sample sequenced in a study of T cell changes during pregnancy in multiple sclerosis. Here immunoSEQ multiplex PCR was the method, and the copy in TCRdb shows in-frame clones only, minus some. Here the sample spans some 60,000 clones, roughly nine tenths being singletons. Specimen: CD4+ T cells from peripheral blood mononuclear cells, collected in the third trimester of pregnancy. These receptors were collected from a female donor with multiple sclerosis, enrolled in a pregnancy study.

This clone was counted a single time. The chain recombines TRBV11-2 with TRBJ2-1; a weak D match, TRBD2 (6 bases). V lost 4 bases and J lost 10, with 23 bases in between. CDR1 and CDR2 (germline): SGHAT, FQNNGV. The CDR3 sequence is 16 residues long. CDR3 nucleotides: TGTGCCAGCAGCTCCAATCGGGGGAGAGGTGTAGGCGAGCAGTTCTTC. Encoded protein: CASSSNRGRGVGEQFF.

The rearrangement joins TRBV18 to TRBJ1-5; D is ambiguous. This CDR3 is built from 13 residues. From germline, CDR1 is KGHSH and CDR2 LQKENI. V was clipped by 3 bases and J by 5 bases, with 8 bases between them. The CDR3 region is CASSPRRDQPQHF. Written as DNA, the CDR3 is TGTGCCAGCTCACCCCGTCGGGATCAGCCCCAGCATTTT.

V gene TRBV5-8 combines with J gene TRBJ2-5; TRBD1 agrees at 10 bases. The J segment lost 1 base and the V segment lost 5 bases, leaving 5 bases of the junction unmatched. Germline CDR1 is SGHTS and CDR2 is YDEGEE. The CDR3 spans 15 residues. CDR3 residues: CASRPGQGFQETQYF. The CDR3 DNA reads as TGTGCCAGCAGGCCGGGACAGGGGTTCCAAGAGACCCAGTACTTC.

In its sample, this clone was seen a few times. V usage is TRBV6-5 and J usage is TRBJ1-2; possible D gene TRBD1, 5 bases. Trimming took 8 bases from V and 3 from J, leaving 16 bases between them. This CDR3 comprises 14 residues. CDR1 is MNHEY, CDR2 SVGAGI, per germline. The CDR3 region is CASSISWTHYGYTF. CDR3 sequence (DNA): TGTGCCAGCTCAATTAGCTGGACACACTATGGCTACACCTTC.

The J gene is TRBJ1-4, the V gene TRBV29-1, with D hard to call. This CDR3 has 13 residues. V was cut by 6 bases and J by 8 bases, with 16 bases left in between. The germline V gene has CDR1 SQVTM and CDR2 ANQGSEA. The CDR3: CSVSDNPGEKLFF. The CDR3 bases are TGCAGCGTCTCCGACAACCCGGGGGAAAAACTGTTTTTT.

The CDR3 DNA is TGTGCCAGCAGTACGCCAGGGTCCTTCTACAATGAGCAGTTCTTC. This codes for CASSTPGSFYNEQFF. V gene TRBV6-6 combines with J gene TRBJ2-1; a weak D match, TRBD1 (5 bases). V shed 5 bases and J shed 3 bases, with 14 bases lying between them. The CDR3 length is 15 residues. Germline assignment: CDR1 MNHNY and CDR2 SVGAGI (reference sequence).

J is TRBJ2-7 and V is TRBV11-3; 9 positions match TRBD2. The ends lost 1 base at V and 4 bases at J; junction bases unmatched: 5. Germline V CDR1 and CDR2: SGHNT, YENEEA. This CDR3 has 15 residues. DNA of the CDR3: TGTGCCAGCAGCTTAGGTCCTAGCGGGAAATACGAGCAGTACTTC. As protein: CASSLGPSGKYEQYF.

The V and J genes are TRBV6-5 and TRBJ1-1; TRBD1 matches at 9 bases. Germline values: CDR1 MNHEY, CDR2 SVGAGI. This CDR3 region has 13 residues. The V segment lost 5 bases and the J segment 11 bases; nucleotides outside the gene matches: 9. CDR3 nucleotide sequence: TGTGCCAGCAGTCGCCGGGACAGGGATCGGGCTTTCTTT. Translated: CASSRRDRDRAFF.

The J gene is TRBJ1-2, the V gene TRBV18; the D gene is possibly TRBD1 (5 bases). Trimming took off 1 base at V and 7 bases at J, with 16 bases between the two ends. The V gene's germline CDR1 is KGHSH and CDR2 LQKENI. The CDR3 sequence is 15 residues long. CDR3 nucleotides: TGTGCCAGCTCACCACGGGGGGATTATTCCGGTGGCTACACCTTC. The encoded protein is CASSPRGDYSGGYTF. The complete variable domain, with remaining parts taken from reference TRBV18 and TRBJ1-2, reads NAGVMQNPRHLVRRRGQEARLRCSPMKGHSHVYWYRQLPEEGLKFMVYLQKENIIDESGMPKERFSAEFPKEGPSILRIQQVVRGDSAAYFCASSPRGDYSGGYTFGSGTRLTVV.

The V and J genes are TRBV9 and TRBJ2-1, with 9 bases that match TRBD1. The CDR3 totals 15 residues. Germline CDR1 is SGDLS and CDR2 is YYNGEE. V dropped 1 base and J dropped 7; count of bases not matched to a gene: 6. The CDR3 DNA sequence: TGTGCCAGCAGCGTATCCGGGACAGGGTCGAATGAGCAGTTCTTC. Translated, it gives CASSVSGTGSNEQFF. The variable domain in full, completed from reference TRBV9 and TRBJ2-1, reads DSGVTQTPKHLITATGQRVTLRCSPRSGDLSVYWYQQSLDQGLQFLIQYYNGEERAKGNILERFSAQQFPDLHSELNLSSLELGDSALYFCASSVSGTGSNEQFFGPGTRLTVL.

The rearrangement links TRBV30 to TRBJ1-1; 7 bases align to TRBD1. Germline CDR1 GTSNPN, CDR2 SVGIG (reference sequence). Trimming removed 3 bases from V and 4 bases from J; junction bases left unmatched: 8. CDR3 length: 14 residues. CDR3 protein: CAWSLYRGGTEAFF. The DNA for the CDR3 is TGTGCCTGGAGCCTTTACAGGGGTGGCACTGAAGCTTTCTTT.

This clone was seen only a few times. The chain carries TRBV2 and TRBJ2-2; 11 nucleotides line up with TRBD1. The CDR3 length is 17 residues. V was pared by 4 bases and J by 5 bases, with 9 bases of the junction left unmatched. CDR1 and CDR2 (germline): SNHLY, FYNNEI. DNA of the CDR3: TGTGCCAGCAGTGGTCGCCCTGGACAGGGGGCGACCGGGGAGCTGTTTTTT. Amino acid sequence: CASSGRPGQGATGELFF.

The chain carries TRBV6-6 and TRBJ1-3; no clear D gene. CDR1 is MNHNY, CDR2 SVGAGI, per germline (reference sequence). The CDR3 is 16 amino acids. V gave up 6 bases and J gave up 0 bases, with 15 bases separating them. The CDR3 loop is CASSRSGESSGNTIYF. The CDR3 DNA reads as TGTGCCAGCAGCCGTAGCGGCGAGAGCTCTGGAAACACCATATATTTT.

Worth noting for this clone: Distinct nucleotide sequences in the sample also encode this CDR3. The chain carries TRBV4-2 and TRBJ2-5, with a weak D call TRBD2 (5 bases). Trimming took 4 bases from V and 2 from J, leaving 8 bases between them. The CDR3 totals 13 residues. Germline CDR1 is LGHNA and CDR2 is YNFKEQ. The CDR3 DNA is TGTGCCAGCAGCCCGTTAGCGCAAGAGACCCAGTACTTC. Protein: CASSPLAQETQYF.

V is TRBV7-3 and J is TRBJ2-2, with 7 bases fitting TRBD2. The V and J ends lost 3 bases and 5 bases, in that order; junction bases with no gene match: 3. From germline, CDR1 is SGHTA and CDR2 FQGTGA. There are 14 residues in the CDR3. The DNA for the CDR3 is TGTGCCAGCAGCTTCACCGGGGGGACCGGGGAGCTGTTTTTT. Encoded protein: CASSFTGGTGELFF.

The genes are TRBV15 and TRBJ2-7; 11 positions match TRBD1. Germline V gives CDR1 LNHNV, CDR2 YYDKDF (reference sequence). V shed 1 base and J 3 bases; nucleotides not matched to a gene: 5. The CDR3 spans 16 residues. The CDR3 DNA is TGTGCCACCAGCAGAGCCGGGACAGGGGGGGACTACGAGCAGTACTTC. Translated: CATSRAGTGGDYEQYF.

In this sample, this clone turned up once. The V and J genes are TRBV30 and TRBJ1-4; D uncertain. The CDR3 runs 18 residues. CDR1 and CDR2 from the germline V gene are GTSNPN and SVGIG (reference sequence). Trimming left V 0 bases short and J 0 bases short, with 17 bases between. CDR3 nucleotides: TGTGCCTGGAGTGTTTATCTGCTTAGTAGCGCAACTAATGAAAAACTGTTTTTT. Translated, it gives CAWSVYLLSSATNEKLFF.

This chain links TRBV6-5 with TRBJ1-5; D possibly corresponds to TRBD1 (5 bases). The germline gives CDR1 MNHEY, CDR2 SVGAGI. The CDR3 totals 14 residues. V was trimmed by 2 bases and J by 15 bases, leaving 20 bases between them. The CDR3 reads CASSYPSKDGGSHF. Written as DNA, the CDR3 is TGTGCCAGCAGTTACCCCTCGAAGGACGGGGGTTCGCATTTT.

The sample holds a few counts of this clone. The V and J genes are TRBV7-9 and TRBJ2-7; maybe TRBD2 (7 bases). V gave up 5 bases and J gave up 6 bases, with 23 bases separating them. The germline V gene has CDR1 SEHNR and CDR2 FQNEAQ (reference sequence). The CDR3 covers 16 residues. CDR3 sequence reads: CASSLQTGSGAREQYF. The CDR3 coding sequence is TGTGCCAGCAGCCTCCAGACAGGCAGCGGGGCCCGCGAGCAGTACTTC.

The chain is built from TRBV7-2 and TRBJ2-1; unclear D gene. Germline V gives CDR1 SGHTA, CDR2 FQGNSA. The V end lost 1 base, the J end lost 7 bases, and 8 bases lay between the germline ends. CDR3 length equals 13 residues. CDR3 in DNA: TGTGCCAGCAGCTTAGGTCGCCAGAATGAGCAGTTCTTC. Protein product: CASSLGRQNEQFF.

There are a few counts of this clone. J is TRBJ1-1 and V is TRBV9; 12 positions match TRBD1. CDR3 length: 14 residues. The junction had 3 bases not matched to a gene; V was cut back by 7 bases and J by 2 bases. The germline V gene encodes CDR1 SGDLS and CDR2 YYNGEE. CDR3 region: CASGDRGRNTEAFF. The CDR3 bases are TGTGCCAGCGGGGACAGGGGGCGAAACACTGAAGCTTTCTTT.